The 25 T cell receptor beta chains reported below all come from one sample, sequenced in a study of T cells expressing NK-cell markers. Reanalyzing the 5' RACE reads, TCRdb keeps one entry per CDR3 protein, without DNA. Seen in this sample are over 350,000 distinct CDR3 sequences; the ten most common clones hold 9.5% to 12%. Sequenced sample: blood T cells: a sorted CD56 or NKG2C T cell subset, CD4+ or CD8+ T cells, or bulk PBMC T cells (not recorded which). The receptors stem from a woman aged 45-59 years in good health.

This chain links TRBV12-3 or TRBV12-4 with TRBJ1-1; TCRdb's D gene call, TRBD1, goes unchecked for lack of DNA. The CDR3 totals 15 residues. The CDR3 sequence is CASRPGGRGNTEAFF.

The genes are TRBV5-6 and TRBJ2-1. Per the germline V gene, CDR1 is SGHDT and CDR2 is YYEEEE. The CDR3 sequence is 13 residues long. The CDR3 reads CASSFPSLAEQFF.

V is TRBV19 and J is TRBJ2-1; TCRdb gives TRBD2 as the D gene, but with no DNA this cannot be confirmed. Germline V gene lookup returns CDR1 LNHDA and CDR2 SQIVND (reference sequence). The length of the CDR3 is 13 residues. The CDR3 here is CASRTSGHNEQFF.

The V and J genes are TRBV29-1 and TRBJ2-5; TCRdb's D call of TRBD1 is untestable without DNA. The germline V gene encodes CDR1 SQVTM and CDR2 ANQGSEA. The CDR3 loop spans 16 amino acids. This CDR3 reads CSVDQARGGGGETQYF.

The rearrangement joins TRBV5-6 to TRBJ1-5; TCRdb calls TRBD1, which cannot be checked without DNA. Germline V lookup: CDR1 SGHDT, CDR2 YYEEEE. CDR3 length: 16 residues. CDR3 residues: CASSYFEAGPVQPQHF.

The chain combines TRBV10-3 with TRBJ2-5; the TCRdb call, TRBD1, lacks DNA for checking. The CDR3 loop spans 17 amino acids. CDR1 is ENHRY and CDR2 is SYGVKD in the germline V gene. CDR3 sequence: CAISESRLPGGEETQYF.

This chain links TRBV7-9 with TRBJ2-5. This CDR3 spans 15 amino acids. Germline CDR1 is SEHNR and CDR2 is FQNEAQ (reference sequence). The CDR3 sequence: CASSPESVGQETQYF.

The gene calls are TRBV10-3 and TRBJ1-5; TCRdb calls TRBD1, which cannot be checked without DNA. This CDR3 is 16 amino acids long. Germline V CDR1 and CDR2: ENHRY, SYGVKD. The CDR3 loop reads CAISEGGVDSNQPQHF.

The CDR3 region is CATSGGRGNNEQFF. J is TRBJ2-1 and V is TRBV24-1; checking the TCRdb D call of TRBD1 is not possible without DNA. Germline values: CDR1 KGHDR, CDR2 SFDVKD. The length of the CDR3 is 14 residues.

This chain joins TRBV4-1 and TRBJ2-3. Germline V lookup: CDR1 MGHRA, CDR2 YSYEKL. This CDR3 has 13 amino acids. The CDR3 is CASSQLVTDTQYF.

The chain employs TRBV15 and TRBJ1-1; lacking DNA, the TRBD1 call made by TCRdb goes unchecked. This CDR3 has 15 residues. The V gene's germline CDR1 is LNHNV and CDR2 YYDKDF (reference sequence). CDR3 region: CATSRLLGGRTEAFF.

The V and J genes are TRBV20-1 and TRBJ2-5; TCRdb outputs TRBD2, but without DNA this stays unchecked. Looked up from germline, CDR1 is DFQATT and CDR2 is SNEGSKA (reference sequence). The CDR3 loop spans 12 amino acids. The chain's CDR3 is CSARSRPSGTYF.

The gene calls are TRBV7-9 and TRBJ1-6; lacking DNA, the TRBD1 call made by TCRdb goes unchecked. Germline lookup yields CDR1 SEHNR and CDR2 FQNEAQ (reference sequence). This CDR3 spans 16 amino acids. This CDR3 is CASSWGLGHFNSPLHF.

The chain uses TRBV15 and TRBJ2-2; TCRdb reports TRBD1, a call that lacks DNA to check it against. This CDR3 has 16 residues. CDR1 is LNHNV, CDR2 YYDKDF, per germline (reference sequence). This CDR3 is CATSRVTGTGTGELFF. The full variable domain, rest sourced from reference TRBV15 and TRBJ2-2, is DAMVIQNPRYQVTQFGKPVTLSCSQTLNHNVMYWYQQKSSQAPKLLFHYYDKDFNNEADTPDNFQSRRPNTSFCFLDIRSPGLGDTAMYLCATSRVTGTGTGELFFGEGSRLTVL.

The chain links TRBV6-2 or TRBV6-3 to TRBJ2-3; TCRdb indicates TRBD2, and absent DNA this call remains unverified. Germline V gene data show CDR1 as MNHEY and CDR2 as SVGEGT. The CDR3 runs 15 residues. This CDR3 reads CASWGWRERTDTQYF.

The V and J genes are TRBV7-7 and TRBJ2-6; TCRdb selects TRBD1, and the lack of DNA leaves this call unchecked. Per germline, CDR1 SSHAT and CDR2 FNYEAQ (reference sequence). This CDR3 contains 16 residues. CDR3 loop: CASSPNRDPGANVLTF.

V and J are TRBV29-1 and TRBJ2-1; TCRdb reports TRBD2, a call that lacks DNA to check it against. From germline, CDR1 is SQVTM and CDR2 ANQGSEA. CDR3 length: 21 amino acids. The CDR3 protein is CSARPGADGAGGLASYNEQFF.

The chain couples TRBV30 to TRBJ1-1. Germline V gives CDR1 GTSNPN, CDR2 SVGIG (reference sequence). The CDR3 sequence is 11 residues long. The CDR3 is CAWSDSTEAFF.

The chain couples TRBV24-1 to TRBJ2-1. This CDR3 comprises 16 residues. Germline lookup yields CDR1 KGHDR and CDR2 SFDVKD. This chain's CDR3 is CATSDSTPQSYNEQFF.

This chain uses TRBV6-5 with TRBJ2-7; as DNA is missing, the TRBD2 call by TCRdb cannot be tested. The CDR3 has 15 residues. CDR1 MNHEY and CDR2 SVGAGI come from the germline V gene. The CDR3 sequence is CASSTLAAGAYEQYF.

The chain employs TRBV19 and TRBJ2-7; the D call from TCRdb, TRBD1, cannot be confirmed without DNA. Germline V gives CDR1 LNHDA, CDR2 SQIVND (reference sequence). The CDR3 totals 13 residues. The CDR3 spells CASSIAGTSRQYF.

The V gene is TRBV6-2 or TRBV6-3, the J gene TRBJ2-3. This CDR3 has 12 amino acids. Germline-derived CDR1 and CDR2 are MNHEY and SVGEGT. CDR3 region: CASKSESDTQYF.

The V call is TRBV20-1, the J call TRBJ2-1; TCRdb returns TRBD2, unconfirmable since there is no DNA. This CDR3 comprises 15 residues. CDR1 and CDR2 from the germline V gene are DFQATT and SNEGSKA (reference sequence). CDR3 in amino acids: CSAPPRTSGVNEQFF.

This chain's CDR3 is CSASIGTPRTEAFF. This sequence joins TRBV20-1 and TRBJ1-1; TCRdb outputs TRBD1, but without DNA this stays unchecked. The CDR3 runs 14 residues. Germline V CDR1 and CDR2: DFQATT, SNEGSKA (reference sequence).

This rearrangement joins TRBV3-1 to TRBJ1-6. Germline-derived CDR1 and CDR2 are LGHDT and YNNKEL (reference sequence). This CDR3 comprises 15 residues. The CDR3 sequence is CASRQVGIINSPLHF.